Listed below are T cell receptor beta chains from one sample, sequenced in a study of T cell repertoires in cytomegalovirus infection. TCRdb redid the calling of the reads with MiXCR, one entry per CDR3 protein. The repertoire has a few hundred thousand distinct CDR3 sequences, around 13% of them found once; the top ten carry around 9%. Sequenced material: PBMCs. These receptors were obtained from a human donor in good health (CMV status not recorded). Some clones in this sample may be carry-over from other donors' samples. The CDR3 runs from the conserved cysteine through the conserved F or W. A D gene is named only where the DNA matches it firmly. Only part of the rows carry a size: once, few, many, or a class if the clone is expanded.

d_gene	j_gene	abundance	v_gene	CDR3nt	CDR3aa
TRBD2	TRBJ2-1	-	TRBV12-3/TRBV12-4	TGTGCCAGCAGCCCCGGGCTGACGGGGGGGTATGAGCAGTTCTTC	CASSPGLTGGYEQFF
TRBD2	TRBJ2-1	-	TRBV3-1	TGTGCCAGCACCCTATCAGCGGGGGGGCAAAATGAGCAGTTCTTC	CASTLSAGGQNEQFF
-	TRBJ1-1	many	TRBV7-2	TGTGCCAGCAGCTTAAACGGCAGGCGACCGAACACTGAAGCTTTCTTT	CASSLNGRRPNTEAFF
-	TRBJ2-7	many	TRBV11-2	TGTGCCAGCAGCTTAGATCGTCCCTCCTACGAGCAGTACTTC	CASSLDRPSYEQYF
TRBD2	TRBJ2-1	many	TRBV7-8	TGTGCCAGCAGCTTACCTAGCGGGGGCCACAATGAGCAGTTCTTC	CASSLPSGGHNEQFF
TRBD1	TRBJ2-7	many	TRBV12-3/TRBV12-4	TGTGCCAGCAGTTTTCAGGCAATGAGGGGGACAGGGATCTTC	CASSFQAMRGTGIF
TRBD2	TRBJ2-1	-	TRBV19	TGTGCCAGTAGTATAAACCCGATCTGGACTAGCGGGGGGGTCCGAGATTACAATGAGCAGTTCTTC	CASSINPIWTSGGVRDYNEQFF
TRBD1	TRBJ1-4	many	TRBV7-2	TGTGCCAGCAGATCCGGGACAGATCTGGAAAAACTGTTTTTT	CASRSGTDLEKLFF
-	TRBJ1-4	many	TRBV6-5	TGTGCCAGCAGTTACTCGACCGGGGGCGGTTCAACTAATGAAAAACTGTTTTTT	CASSYSTGGGSTNEKLFF
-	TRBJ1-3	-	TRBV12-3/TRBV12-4	TGTGCCAGCAGTAAAGGACAGTTCAACTCTGGAAACACCATATATTTT	CASSKGQFNSGNTIYF
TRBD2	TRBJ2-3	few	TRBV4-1	TGCGCCAGCAGCCAACGAGCTAGACTAGCGCCCAAAGATACGCAGTATTTT	CASSQRARLAPKDTQYF
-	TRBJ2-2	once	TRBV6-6	TGTGCCAGCAGTTCAGGGACTACCGGGGAGCTGTTTTTT	CASSSGTTGELFF
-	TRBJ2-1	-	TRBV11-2	TGTGCCAGCAGCTCCGGACAGACGGAGTTCTTC	CASSSGQTEFF
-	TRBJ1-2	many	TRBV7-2	TGTGCCAGCAGCACGGACGTAGGGGCTAGGACCTTC	CASSTDVGARTF
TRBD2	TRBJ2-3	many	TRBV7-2	TGTGCCAGCAGCTTAATCCTAGCGGGCGGAGATACGCAGTATTTT	CASSLILAGGDTQYF
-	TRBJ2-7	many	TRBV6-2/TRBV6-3	TGTGCCAGCGGGTTACGCTACGAGCAGTACTTC	CASGLRYEQYF
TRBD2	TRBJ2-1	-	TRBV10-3	TGTGCCATCAGTGGACTAGCTGTCTACAATGAGCAGTTCTTC	CAISGLAVYNEQFF
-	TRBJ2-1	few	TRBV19	TGTGCCAGTAGTATAGTGGGGGCGCCTTATGGGGATGAGCAGTTCTTC	CASSIVGAPYGDEQFF
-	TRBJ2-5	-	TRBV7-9	TGTGCCAGCAGCTTCTCCGGGCTACAAGAGGACCAAGAGACCCAGTACTTC	CASSFSGLQEDQETQYF
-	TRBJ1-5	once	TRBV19	TGTGCCAGTAGTATTAGCCAGGGAGATCAGCCCCAGCATTTT	CASSISQGDQPQHF
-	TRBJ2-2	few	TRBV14	TGTGCCAGCAGCCAAGATTTGAGCGGGGAGCTGTTTTTT	CASSQDLSGELFF
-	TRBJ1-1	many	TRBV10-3	TGTGCCATCAAACAGCTGAACACTGAAGCTTTCTTT	CAIKQLNTEAFF
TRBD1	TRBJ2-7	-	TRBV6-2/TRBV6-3	TGTGCCAGCAGTTTTACGGGACAGGGAGTCGAGCAGTACTTC	CASSFTGQGVEQYF
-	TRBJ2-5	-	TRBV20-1	TGCAGTGCTAGAATTTTTGGGAGCCTCCAAGAGACCCAGTACTTC	CSARIFGSLQETQYF
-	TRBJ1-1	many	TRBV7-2	TGTGCCAGCAGCCCATTGGCGCTTATGAACACTGAAGCTTTCTTT	CASSPLALMNTEAFF
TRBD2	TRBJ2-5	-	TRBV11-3	TGTGCCAGCAGCTTAATCGCCGGGACTAGCGGGAGAGAGACCCAGTACTTC	CASSLIAGTSGRETQYF
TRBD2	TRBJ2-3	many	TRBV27	TGTGCCAGCAGTTGGGCCGGGGGGGTTACAGATACGCAGTATTTT	CASSWAGGVTDTQYF
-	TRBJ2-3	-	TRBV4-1	TGCGCCAGCAGCCAAGATTTTCAGGCCGCAGACAGTTACACAGATACGCAGTATTTT	CASSQDFQAADSYTDTQYF
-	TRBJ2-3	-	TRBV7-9	TGTGCCAGCAGCCCCCCGATGTACACAGATACGCAGTATTTT	CASSPPMYTDTQYF
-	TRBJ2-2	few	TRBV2	TGTGCCAGCAGTGAGTCCACACAGGGAACCGGGGAGCTGTTTTTT	CASSESTQGTGELFF
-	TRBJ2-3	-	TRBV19	TGTGCCAGTAACCCCGGCACTAGCACAGATACGCAGTATTTT	CASNPGTSTDTQYF
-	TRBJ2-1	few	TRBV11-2	TGTGCCAGCAGCTTAGGGCAGGGGATTTGGAATGAGCAGTTCTTC	CASSLGQGIWNEQFF
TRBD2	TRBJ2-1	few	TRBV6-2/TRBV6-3	TGTGCCAGCGGGGACTACGGGACGTGGTATGACAATGAGCAGTTCTTC	CASGDYGTWYDNEQFF
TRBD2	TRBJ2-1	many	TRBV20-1	TGCAGTGCTGCACCGGGACTAGCGGGGTACAATGAGCAGTTCTTC	CSAAPGLAGYNEQFF
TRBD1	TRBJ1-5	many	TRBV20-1	TGCAGTGCCCCCGACAGGGAGAACAATCAGCCCCAGCATTTT	CSAPDRENNQPQHF
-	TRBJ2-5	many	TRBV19	TGTGCCAGTAGTGTCCCGGGACAACTACATGAAGAGACCCAGTACTTC	CASSVPGQLHEETQYF
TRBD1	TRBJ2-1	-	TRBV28	TGTGCCAGCAACCCTCCCGGGACAGGGCTGTACAATGAGCAGTTCTTC	CASNPPGTGLYNEQFF
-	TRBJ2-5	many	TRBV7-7	TGTGCCAGCAGCTTAACGTGGCGGGAGACCCAGTACTTC	CASSLTWRETQYF
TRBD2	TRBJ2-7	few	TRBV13	TGTGCCAGCAGCCGAGGGAGGGCCTTCAACGAGCAGTACTTC	CASSRGRAFNEQYF
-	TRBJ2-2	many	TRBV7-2	TGTGCCAGCAGCGCTCGGACATACTCTGCCGGGGAGCTGTTTTTT	CASSARTYSAGELFF
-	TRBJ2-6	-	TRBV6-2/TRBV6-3	TGTGCCAGCAGTTACTCAGGAGGGGCCAACGTCCTGACTTTC	CASSYSGGANVLTF
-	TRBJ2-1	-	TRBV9	TGTGCCAGCAGCGTATTAGGTGACTTCTACAATGAGCAGTTCTTC	CASSVLGDFYNEQFF
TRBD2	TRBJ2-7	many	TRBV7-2	TGTGCCAGCAGCTTAGCGCGAGGCGGGAGTATGTACGAGCAGTACTTC	CASSLARGGSMYEQYF
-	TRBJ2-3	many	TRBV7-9	TGTGCCAGCAGCACCGGGGTAGATACGCAGTATTTT	CASSTGVDTQYF
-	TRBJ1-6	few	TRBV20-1	TGCAGTGCTAGAGATCGTTGGGGTTTCGTGCCCGAGTGGGCAGATAATTCACCCCTCCACTTT	CSARDRWGFVPEWADNSPLHF
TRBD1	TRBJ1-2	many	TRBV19	TGTGCCAGTAGTGTCAGGGGGCGCGACTATGGCTACACCTTC	CASSVRGRDYGYTF
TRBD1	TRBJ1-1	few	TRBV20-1	TGCAGTGCTGACCCGGGACAGGGGGCTAGGGGTGAAGCTTTCTTT	CSADPGQGARGEAFF
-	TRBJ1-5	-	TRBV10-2	TGCGCCAGCAGTGAGTCGACGGGGGTCCAGCCCCAGCATTTT	CASSESTGVQPQHF